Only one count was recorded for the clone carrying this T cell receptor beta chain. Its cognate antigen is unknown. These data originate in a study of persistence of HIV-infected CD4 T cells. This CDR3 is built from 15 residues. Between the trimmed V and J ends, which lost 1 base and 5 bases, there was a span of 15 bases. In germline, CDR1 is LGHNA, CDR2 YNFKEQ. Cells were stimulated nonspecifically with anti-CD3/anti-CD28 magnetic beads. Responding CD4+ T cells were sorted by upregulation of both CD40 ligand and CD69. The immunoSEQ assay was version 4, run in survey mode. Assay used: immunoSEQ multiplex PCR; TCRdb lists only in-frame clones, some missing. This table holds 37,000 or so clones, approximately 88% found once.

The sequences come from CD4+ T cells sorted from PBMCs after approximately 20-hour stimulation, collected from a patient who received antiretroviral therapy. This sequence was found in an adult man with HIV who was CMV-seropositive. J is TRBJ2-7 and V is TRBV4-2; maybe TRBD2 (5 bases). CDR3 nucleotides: TGTGCCAGCAGCCAAGTTCCGGGATCTAGACACGAGCAGTACTTC. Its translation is CASSQVPGSRHEQYF.